Presented here are 15 T cell receptor beta chains from one specimen sequenced in a study of blood T cell repertoires in COVID-19. Libraries were prepared by immunoSEQ multiplex PCR; TCRdb keeps only in-frame clonotypes and omits some of them. This sample carries over 120,000 clones, roughly 84% of them seen once, and the ten largest clones take about two fifths. Sequenced input: peripheral blood. These receptors all come from a human donor in a cohort sampled during active COVID-19.

The chain carries TRBV27 and TRBJ2-5, with TRBD2 as a possible D gene (5 bases). There are 15 residues in the CDR3. Germline assignment: CDR1 MNHEY and CDR2 SMNVEV (reference sequence). V lost 1 base and J lost 2, with 11 bases in between. The CDR3 DNA sequence: TGTGCCAGCAGTTTATTTCCTAGCATGCAAGAGACCCAGTACTTC. Translating it yields CASSLFPSMQETQYF.

The gene calls are TRBV7-9 and TRBJ1-2, with 8 bases matching TRBD1. Unmatched junction bases numbered 6, after V lost 5 bases and J lost 7 bases. The germline V gene has CDR1 SEHNR and CDR2 FQNEAQ (reference sequence). The CDR3 is made up of 13 amino acids. This chain's CDR3 is CASSQDRVGGYTF. The CDR3 DNA follows: TGTGCCAGCAGCCAGGACAGGGTCGGTGGCTACACCTTC.

The CDR3 is CASGARGGTGELFF. Written as DNA, the CDR3 is TGTGCCAGCGGGGCCCGGGGGGGGACCGGGGAGCTGTTTTTT. The rearrangement joins TRBV2 to TRBJ2-2; the match to TRBD2 covers 8 bases. Germline CDR1 SNHLY, CDR2 FYNNEI. The junction had 7 bases not matched to a gene; V was cut back by 8 bases and J by 5 bases. The CDR3 has 14 residues.

The chain has TRBV9 and TRBJ2-3, with D perhaps matching TRBD1 (5 bases). The germline V and J ends were trimmed by 0 bases and 7 bases, with 18 bases remaining between them. The CDR3 loop spans 16 amino acids. Germline assignment: CDR1 SGDLS and CDR2 YYNGEE. The CDR3 coding sequence is TGTGCCAGCAGCGTAGGAGAAGGGGCCGCGAAGTATACGCAGTATTTT. Translation: CASSVGEGAAKYTQYF.

The rearrangement uses TRBV6-5 and TRBJ1-3, with D maybe TRBD1 (5 bases). Deletions cut 6 bases from V and 0 bases from J, with 9 bases between. Germline V gene data show CDR1 as MNHEY and CDR2 as SVGAGI. The CDR3 is 14 amino acids. In nucleotides, the CDR3 is TGTGCCAGCAGGGGGCGATTCTCTGGAAACACCATATATTTT. It encodes CASRGRFSGNTIYF.

The CDR3 region is CASTTSGPSYEQYF. CDR3 DNA: TGTGCCAGCACCACCTCAGGTCCTTCCTACGAGCAGTACTTC. The chain has TRBV6-5 and TRBJ2-7; D not resolved. The V gene's germline CDR1 is MNHEY and CDR2 SVGAGI. V dropped 7 bases and J dropped 1 base, with 14 bases sitting between them. This CDR3 is built from 14 residues.

DNA of the CDR3: TGTGCCAGCAGTTACCCTCAGGAGGAGTCTAACTATGGCTACACCTTC. This sequence encodes CASSYPQEESNYGYTF. The J gene is TRBJ1-2, the V gene TRBV6-6; D is unclear. Germline CDR1 MNHNY, CDR2 SVGAGI (reference sequence). V was cut by 2 bases and J by 0 bases, with 13 bases left in between. The CDR3 is 16 residues long.

The genes are TRBV5-5 and TRBJ2-3; 7 positions agree with TRBD1. Unmatched junction bases numbered 9, after V lost 4 bases and J lost 1 base. This CDR3 region has 16 residues. From germline, CDR1 is SGHKS and CDR2 YYEKEE (reference sequence). CDR3 DNA: TGTGCCAGCAGCAAACTACAGGGGTCAGGCACAGATACGCAGTATTTT. It is translated as CASSKLQGSGTDTQYF.

The chain is built from TRBV5-1 and TRBJ2-1; 7 positions match TRBD1. CDR3 length: 17 amino acids. V lost 0 bases, J lost 3 bases, and 9 bases stayed unmatched. CDR1 is SGHRS, CDR2 YFSETQ, per germline. The CDR3 sequence: CASSLVGTGQLYNEQFF. The CDR3 DNA sequence: TGCGCCAGCAGCTTGGTCGGAACGGGACAGCTCTACAATGAGCAGTTCTTC.

This clone was counted between two and nine times. The chain has TRBV3-1 (or the pseudogene TRBV3-2) and TRBJ1-5, with D tentatively TRBD1 (6 bases). Germline V CDR1 and CDR2: LGHDT, YNNKEL (reference sequence). V shed 5 bases and J shed 4 bases, with 9 bases lying between them. The CDR3 extends over 13 amino acids. Here the CDR3 reads CASSVTGNQPQHF. CDR3 nucleotide sequence: TGTGCCAGCAGCGTCACAGGGAATCAGCCCCAGCATTTT.

This chain connects TRBV19 to TRBJ1-2; possibly TRBD1 for D (5 bases). Germline-derived CDR1 and CDR2 are LNHDA and SQIVND (reference sequence). The CDR3 sequence is 13 residues long. The V end lost 3 bases, the J end lost 8 bases, and 13 bases lay between the germline ends. CDR3 DNA: TGTGCCAGTAGTATCCCTCAGGGAGGGGGCTACACCTTC. Translated, it gives CASSIPQGGGYTF.

The rearrangement links TRBV10-3 to TRBJ1-1; 7 bases match TRBD1. The CDR3 length is 14 residues. In germline, CDR1 is ENHRY, CDR2 SYGVKD. Trimming took 4 bases from V and 3 from J; bases not matched to a gene: 5. The CDR3 region is CAISGQGSDTEAFF. The CDR3 DNA sequence: TGTGCCATCAGTGGACAGGGATCGGACACTGAAGCTTTCTTT.

About this clone itself: The DNA is left out, because the CDR3 cannot be placed on it with certainty; the CDR3 is given as TCRdb lists it. The chain recombines TRBV9 with TRBJ2-7; the D call TRBD1 from the table was never checked on the DNA. The CDR3 sequence runs 11 residues, both termini included. Germline lookup yields CDR1 SGDLS and CDR2 YYNGEE. This CDR3 is CASSVGQGASV.

This clone was counted many times. This chain connects TRBV3-1 (or the pseudogene TRBV3-2) to TRBJ2-1, with 7 nucleotides matching TRBD2. Germline V gene data show CDR1 as LGHDT and CDR2 as YNNKEL (reference sequence). The ends lost 4 bases at V and 7 bases at J; junction bases unmatched: 7. The CDR3 loop spans 14 amino acids. This CDR3 reads CASSRMGGPNEQFF. The CDR3 DNA sequence: TGTGCCAGCAGCCGGATGGGAGGGCCGAATGAGCAGTTCTTC.

The V gene is TRBV27, the J gene TRBJ2-2, with 8 nucleotides matching TRBD2. In germline, CDR1 is MNHEY, CDR2 SMNVEV (reference sequence). The CDR3 contains 17 residues. The junction had 8 bases not matched to a gene; V was cut back by 2 bases and J by 3 bases. CDR3 sequence: CASSLREAGVYTGELFF. The CDR3 DNA sequence: TGTGCCAGCAGTTTAAGAGAAGCGGGAGTGTACACCGGGGAGCTGTTTTTT.